The rows below give T cell receptor beta chains drawn from one sample of a study of T-cell reconstitution after alpha-beta-depleted transplantation in children. TCRdb passed the PCR reads through MiXCR, listing each CDR3 protein once. This table holds under 70,000 distinct CDR3 sequences, about a tenth found once. Source: PBMCs, taken before TCRalphabeta/CD19-depleted stem cell transplant. These receptors originate from a boy under 18 with acute myeloid leukemia, due to receive a stem cell transplant. Both conserved end residues are part of each CDR3. Each record gives: CDR3 DNA, CDR3 protein, clone size, D gene, V gene, J gene. D genes are given only for firm matches. Rows give clone size only sometimes, using once, few, many, or a class for an expanded clone.

TGCGCCAGCAGCCAAGAGGGGCGGACCAACTATGGCTACACCTTC	CASSQEGRTNYGYTF	many	NA	TRBV4-1	TRBJ1-2
TGCGCCAGCAGCTATACGGTAGCGGGGGTCACCGGGGAGCTGTTTTTT	CASSYTVAGVTGELFF	medium-sized	TRBD2	TRBV5-1	TRBJ2-2
TGTGCCAGCAGTCGTGACCAGGTTGGCGAGACCCAGTACTTC	CASSRDQVGETQYF	many	NA	TRBV25-1	TRBJ2-5
TGCAGTGCTAGGGGGACTAGCTCTGGAAACACCATATATTTT	CSARGTSSGNTIYF	many	NA	TRBV20-1	TRBJ1-3
TGTGCCACCCACTCGTTCGGAGATAATTCACCCCTCCACTTT	CATHSFGDNSPLHF	many	NA	TRBV28	TRBJ1-6
TGCGCCAGCAGCCAAGATGGGGGGCAGCCCCAGCATTTT	CASSQDGGQPQHF	many	NA	TRBV4-1	TRBJ1-5
TGTGCCAGCAGCTTTTTAGGAGGGCTAGAGACCCAGTACTTC	CASSFLGGLETQYF	NA	NA	TRBV7-2	TRBJ2-5
TGTGCCAGCAGTTGGGACAGGAACCAAGAGACCCAGTACTTC	CASSWDRNQETQYF	many	TRBD1	TRBV6-5	TRBJ2-5
TGCAGTGCTAGGGACAGGGACTATGGCTACACCTTC	CSARDRDYGYTF	many	TRBD1	TRBV20-1	TRBJ1-2
TGTGCCAGCGGCCCAGGGACAGGTAATCAGCCCCAGCATTTT	CASGPGTGNQPQHF	many	TRBD1	TRBV27	TRBJ1-5
TGTGCCAGCAGGGACTGGAATGAGCAGTTCTTC	CASRDWNEQFF	many	NA	TRBV2	TRBJ2-1
TGTGCCAGCACCATACATACAGGGGGTTCTCCCATGGCCAAAAACATTCAGTACTTC	CASTIHTGGSPMAKNIQYF	many	TRBD1	TRBV12-3/TRBV12-4	TRBJ2-4
TGCGCCAGCAGCTTGCCGGACGGGTCCTCCTACGAGCAGTACTTC	CASSLPDGSSYEQYF	many	NA	TRBV5-1	TRBJ2-7
TGCAGTGCTAGAGATGGTGGAGGGTTTTTTCGGGGCTACACCTTC	CSARDGGGFFRGYTF	many	NA	TRBV20-1	TRBJ1-2
TGTGCCAGCAGCCGGGCAGGGGGACTCTACGAGCAGTACTTC	CASSRAGGLYEQYF	many	NA	TRBV14	TRBJ2-7
TGTGCCAGCAGCCAAGACAGGGCGGCTGAAGCTTTCTTT	CASSQDRAAEAFF	few	TRBD1	TRBV5-6	TRBJ1-1
TGTGCCAGTAGAGACGTAATGAGGACAGATACGCAGTATTTT	CASRDVMRTDTQYF	NA	NA	TRBV19	TRBJ2-3
TGTGCCAGCAGTCTTTTGACTAGCGGGAGGTTCAATGAGCAGTTCTTC	CASSLLTSGRFNEQFF	many	TRBD2	TRBV28	TRBJ2-1
TGTGCCGCGGGGAGGGCGGAGGCCGGGGAGCTGTTTTTT	CAAGRAEAGELFF	many	TRBD2	TRBV7-9	TRBJ2-2
TGTGCCACCAGCAGGAGACTGGAAGCTTTCTTT	CATSRRLEAFF	many	NA	TRBV15	TRBJ1-1
TGTGCCAGCAGCCAGAGACAGGGGAGGAACTACGAGCAGTACTTC	CASSQRQGRNYEQYF	once	TRBD1	TRBV13	TRBJ2-7
TGTGCCGGGAAGGAGGGGGCGGCTCGGAACACTGAAGCTTTCTTT	CAGKEGAARNTEAFF	many	TRBD1	TRBV7-2	TRBJ1-1
TGTGCCAGCGATATGGACGGGAACACTGAAGCTTTCTTT	CASDMDGNTEAFF	many	NA	TRBV12-3/TRBV12-4	TRBJ1-1
TGTGCCAGCAGCCACCGAGGGCCAGACTATGGCTACACCTTC	CASSHRGPDYGYTF	NA	NA	TRBV5-4	TRBJ1-2
TGTGCCAGCAGCCCCCCTGACACCTCCTACAATGAGCAGTTCTTC	CASSPPDTSYNEQFF	many	NA	TRBV7-2	TRBJ2-1
TGTGCCAGCAGTCCTCCGGGACTGGAATGGGAGCAGTTCTTC	CASSPPGLEWEQFF	many	NA	TRBV5-6	TRBJ2-1
TGTGCCAGCAGTTACCAGGGACAGGGAAGTGGCTACACCTTC	CASSYQGQGSGYTF	many	TRBD1	TRBV6-5	TRBJ1-2
TGTGCCAGCAGCTTAGAACAGATCTATGGCTACACCTTC	CASSLEQIYGYTF	many	NA	TRBV7-9	TRBJ1-2
TGTGCCAGCAGCTTGGCTAGCGCCTACAATGAGCAGTTCTTC	CASSLASAYNEQFF	many	NA	TRBV5-6	TRBJ2-1
TGTGCCAGCAGCCTTTACAGGGGGGGCTACACCTTC	CASSLYRGGYTF	many	TRBD1	TRBV7-2	TRBJ1-2
TGTGCCAGCTCAGAGGGACAGGGGGGCTCCTACAATGAGCAGTTCTTC	CASSEGQGGSYNEQFF	many	TRBD1	TRBV18	TRBJ2-1
TGTGCCAGCAGTTTAGGTGCGTTCAGCTCTGGAAACACCATATATTTT	CASSLGAFSSGNTIYF	many	NA	TRBV12-3/TRBV12-4	TRBJ1-3
TGCAGCGCCGGGGGGGGGACAGATACGCAGTATTTT	CSAGGGTDTQYF	many	TRBD2	TRBV29-1	TRBJ2-3
TGTGCCAGCAGTTTAGTGGGGGAGTCGGAGACCCAGTACTTC	CASSLVGESETQYF	many	NA	TRBV12-3/TRBV12-4	TRBJ2-5
TGTGCCAGCAGCTTATCGCGGACCTACGAGCAGTACTTC	CASSLSRTYEQYF	many	NA	TRBV7-9	TRBJ2-7
TGTGCCATCAGCTCGGGACTAGCGGGACAAGAGACCCAGTACTTC	CAISSGLAGQETQYF	many	TRBD2	TRBV10-3	TRBJ2-5
TGTGCCAGCAGTTACTATAGACCACAGATAGCAGATACGCAGTATTTT	CASSYYRPQIADTQYF	NA	NA	TRBV6-6	TRBJ2-3
TGTGCCAGTAGTTTTCTTTCCGGGACAACGAAACAAGAGACCCAGTACTTC	CASSFLSGTTKQETQYF	NA	NA	TRBV19	TRBJ2-5
TGTGCCAGCAGTTTAGATTTAGCTAACTATGGCTACACCTTC	CASSLDLANYGYTF	many	NA	TRBV12-3/TRBV12-4	TRBJ1-2
TGTGCCAGCAGCTTAGCGGCCCGCTCCTACAATGAGCAGTTCTTC	CASSLAARSYNEQFF	NA	NA	TRBV7-2	TRBJ2-1
TGTGCCAGCAGTACCAGGACTAGCGGGACCAATGAGCAGTTCTTC	CASSTRTSGTNEQFF	many	TRBD2	TRBV28	TRBJ2-1
TGTGCCAGCAGCTTAGGGACTAGCGGATACCCCACAGATACGCAGTATTTT	CASSLGTSGYPTDTQYF	many	TRBD2	TRBV7-2	TRBJ2-3
TGCGCCAGCAGAGGGACAGGGGGCTTCGGGGAGCTGTTTTTT	CASRGTGGFGELFF	many	TRBD1	TRBV4-1	TRBJ2-2
TGTGCCAGCAGCTTAACGGGAAACTCCTACAATGAGCAGTTCTTC	CASSLTGNSYNEQFF	many	NA	TRBV7-3	TRBJ2-1
TGTGCCAGCAGCAAATCAGGGAGACTAGCGGGAGAGATTATTCCGAGCACCGGGGAGCTGTTTTTT	CASSKSGRLAGEIIPSTGELFF	many	TRBD2	TRBV25-1	TRBJ2-2
TGTGCCAGCAGCTTAGGGCTAGCGGGAAGAGAGACCCAGTACTTC	CASSLGLAGRETQYF	many	TRBD2	TRBV11-2	TRBJ2-5
TGTGCCAGCAGCTTAGCGGGAGGGATCAATGAGCAGTTCTTC	CASSLAGGINEQFF	many	TRBD2	TRBV7-3	TRBJ2-1
TGCAGTGCTAGATCGGGACTAGCGGGCTACGAGCAGTACTTC	CSARSGLAGYEQYF	many	TRBD2	TRBV20-1	TRBJ2-7
TGTGCCAGCAGCTTAAGAAATTACAATGAGCAGTTCTTC	CASSLRNYNEQFF	many	NA	TRBV7-2	TRBJ2-1
TGTGCCAGCAGTATGCACATAGGCTTCCCGGGCACTGAAGCTTTCTTT	CASSMHIGFPGTEAFF	many	NA	TRBV12-3/TRBV12-4	TRBJ1-1